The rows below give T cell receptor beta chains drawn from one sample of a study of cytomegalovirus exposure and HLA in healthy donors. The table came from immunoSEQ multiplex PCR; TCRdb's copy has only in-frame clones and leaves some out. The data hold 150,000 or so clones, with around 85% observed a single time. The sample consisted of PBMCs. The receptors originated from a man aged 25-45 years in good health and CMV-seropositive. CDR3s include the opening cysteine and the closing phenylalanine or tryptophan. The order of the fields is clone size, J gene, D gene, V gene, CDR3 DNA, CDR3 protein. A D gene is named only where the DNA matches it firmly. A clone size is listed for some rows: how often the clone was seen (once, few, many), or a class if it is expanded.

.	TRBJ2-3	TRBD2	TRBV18	TGTGCCAGCTGCCGAGGGGCGCCTGGCGGGGGGTCACTGGCCCGTATTACGCAGTATTTT	CASCRGAPGGGSLARITQYF
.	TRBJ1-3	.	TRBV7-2	TGTGCCAGCAGCTTAGTGGGCCCAGCCTCTGGAAACACCATATATTTT	CASSLVGPASGNTIYF
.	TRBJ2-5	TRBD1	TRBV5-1	TGCGCCAGCAGCCCATGGGACAGGGGGCAAGAGACCCAGTACTTC	CASSPWDRGQETQYF
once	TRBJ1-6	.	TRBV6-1	TGTGCCGGCCGTCGACAGTCGAACTATAATTCACCCCTCCACTTT	CAGRRQSNYNSPLHF
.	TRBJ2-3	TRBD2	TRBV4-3	TGCGCCAGCAGCCCTGGACTAGCGGACCGCACAGATACGCAGTATTTT	CASSPGLADRTDTQYF
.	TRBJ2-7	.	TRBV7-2	TGTGCCAGCAGTATAGGACAATTCTACGAGCAGTACTTC	CASSIGQFYEQYF
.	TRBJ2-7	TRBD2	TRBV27	TGTGCCAGCAGTTTACTAGCGGGGGCCGGCGAGCAGTACTTC	CASSLLAGAGEQYF
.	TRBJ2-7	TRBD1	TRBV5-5	TGTGCCAGCAGCCGGGGACAGCCCACCTACGAGCAGTACTTC	CASSRGQPTYEQYF
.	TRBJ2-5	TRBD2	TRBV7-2	TGTGCCAGCAGGGGCGGGGGGCGAGAGACCCAGTACTTC	CASRGGGRETQYF
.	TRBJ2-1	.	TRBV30	TGTGCCTGGACTACCTACAATGAGCAGTTCTTC	CAWTTYNEQFF
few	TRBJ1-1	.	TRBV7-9	TGTGCCAGCAGCCCGTCCGGGGTGGAGGCTGAAGCTTTCTTT	CASSPSGVEAEAFF
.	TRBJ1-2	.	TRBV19	TGTGCCAGTACCGAACCGAGGGCGGAACTCGGTTGGTCCGGCTACACCTTC	CASTEPRAELGWSGYTF
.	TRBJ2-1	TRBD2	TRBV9	TGTGCCAGCAGCGTAGCTAGCGGGTTCTACAATGAGCAGTTCTTC	CASSVASGFYNEQFF
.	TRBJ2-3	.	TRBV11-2	TGTGCCAGCAGCTTAGGGGCATCTAACCAAGATACGCAGTATTTT	CASSLGASNQDTQYF
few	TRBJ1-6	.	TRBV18	TGTGCCAGCTCACCAGTGGAGCGTTCACCCCTCCACTTT	CASSPVERSPLHF
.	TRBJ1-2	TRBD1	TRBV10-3	TGTGCCATCAGCGCCGGGACAGGGGTAAACTATGGCTACACCTTC	CAISAGTGVNYGYTF
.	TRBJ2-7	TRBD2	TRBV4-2	TGTGCCAGCAGCCAGGCCGGGACTAGCGGGGGATACGAGCAGTACTTC	CASSQAGTSGGYEQYF